The rows below give T cell receptor beta chains drawn from one sample of a study of Ad26.COV2.S vaccination and SARS-CoV-2 variants. The method was immunoSEQ multiplex PCR; TCRdb's version includes in-frame clones alone and lacks a portion of them. The data show around 270,000 clones, roughly nine tenths seen once. The sequences come from peripheral blood, collected in a trial of Ad26.COV2.S vaccine versus placebo. The origin of the receptors is a person between 18 and 60 years old who received the Ad26.COV2.S COVID-19 vaccine or a placebo. Both conserved end residues are part of each CDR3. The D gene is left open where the match is weak. Rows give clone size only sometimes, using once, few, many, or a class for an expanded clone.

>TRBD2|TRBJ2-7|TRBV5-1|.
TGCGCCAGCAGCCAGGGACTAGCGGGTCGCTACGAGCAGTACTTC
CASSQGLAGRYEQYF
>.|TRBJ2-7|TRBV7-9|.
TGTGCCAGCAGCCCTAGGGGGTTCCCTGCCACCAACGAGCAGTACTTC
CASSPRGFPATNEQYF
>.|TRBJ1-3|TRBV6-2/TRBV6-3|.
TGTGCCAGCAGTTATGAAGGCCGAAGCTCTGGAAACACCATATATTTT
CASSYEGRSSGNTIYF
>.|TRBJ2-1|TRBV10-3|.
TGTGCCATCAGTGAGTCAAATGAGCAGTTCTTC
CAISESNEQFF
>.|TRBJ2-1|TRBV6-2/TRBV6-3|few
TGTGCCAGCAGTTACTCGCGGGAATTCGATGAGCAGTTCTTC
CASSYSREFDEQFF
>.|TRBJ1-2|TRBV9|.
TGTGCCAGCAGCTACGGTGGGGGCGCGGACTATGGCTACACCTTC
CASSYGGGADYGYTF
>.|TRBJ1-1|TRBV4-1|few
TGCGCCAGCAGCCAAGGTGGAATGAGGATGAACACTGAAGCTTTCTTT
CASSQGGMRMNTEAFF
>TRBD2|TRBJ2-2|TRBV3-1/TRBV3-2|once
TGTGCCAGCAGCCAAACTAGCGTTTGGACCGGGGAGCTGTTTTTT
CASSQTSVWTGELFF
>TRBD1|TRBJ2-6|TRBV9|few
TGTGCCAGCAGTGCATTGGACAGGGTGCTGTCCGGGGCCAACGTCCTGACTTTC
CASSALDRVLSGANVLTF
>.|TRBJ1-1|TRBV30|.
TGTGCCTGGAAGCCGGGCCTCAGCCGCCGGGCTGAAGCTTTCTTT
CAWKPGLSRRAEAFF
>.|TRBJ1-2|TRBV5-1|.
TGCGCCAGCAGCTTGGCCGGTCAGGGAGTAGGTGGCTACACCTTC
CASSLAGQGVGGYTF
>.|TRBJ1-1|TRBV19|.
TGTGCCAGTAGTACTCTCCGGGAGGACCCGTCGAACACTGAAGCTTTCTTT
CASSTLREDPSNTEAFF
>.|TRBJ2-2|TRBV5-1|.
TGCGCCAGCAGCTTGTCCGGGCGCGACACCGGGGAGCTGTTTTTT
CASSLSGRDTGELFF
>.|TRBJ2-5|TRBV19|.
TGTGCCAGTAGTACTGATCCCAACGCCCGAGAGACCCAGTACTTC
CASSTDPNARETQYF
>TRBD2|TRBJ2-3|TRBV6-5|.
TGTGCCAGCACCAAAGCGGGGGTAGAAGATACGCAGTATTTT
CASTKAGVEDTQYF
>.|TRBJ1-5|TRBV30|.
TGTGCCTGGAGTGTATCGGGGAATCAGCCCCAGCATTTT
CAWSVSGNQPQHF
>.|TRBJ1-4|TRBV19|once
TGTGCCAGTAGTATAGCGAATGAAAAACTGTTTTTT
CASSIANEKLFF
>.|TRBJ1-5|TRBV2|.
TGTGCCAGCAGACACGGGGGCGGAGGTCAGCCCCAGCATTTT
CASRHGGGGQPQHF